The 8 T cell receptor beta chains listed next were all sequenced from one sample in a study of blood T cells in healthy people across ages. For the second PCR, which ran for 7 to 11 cycles, a sample-barcoded 5' primer and a J-beta primer mix were used. Via MiXCR, TCRdb re-called the 5' RACE reads, giving one row per CDR3 protein. The sample shows 1,800,000 or so distinct CDR3 sequences, roughly 43% of them seen only once. The sample taken for sequencing was blood. The receptors here all came from a human donor in good health.

The rearrangement joins TRBV5-5 to TRBJ1-2; D is unresolved. CDR1 is SGHKS, CDR2 YYEKEE, per germline (reference sequence). V was cut by 2 bases and J by 4 bases, with 12 bases left in between. This CDR3 comprises 14 residues. The CDR3 spells CASSFLDRSYGYTF. The CDR3 bases are TGTGCCAGCAGCTTCCTCGACCGCAGCTATGGCTACACCTTC.

With regard to this clonotype: The junction does not match germline at one end; this may be a read error. The gene calls are TRBV15 and TRBJ1-1, with 9 bases that match TRBD1. The CDR3 consists of 13 residues. The V gene's germline CDR1 is LNHNV and CDR2 YYDKDF (reference sequence). The CDR3 is CVTSSLGQGEAFF. The CDR3 DNA reads TGTGTCACCAGCAGTCTGGGACAGGGTGAAGCTTTCTTT.

The genes are TRBV13 and TRBJ2-1; 15 bases match TRBD2. The CDR3 covers 16 residues. CDR1 and CDR2 (germline): PRHDT, FYEKMQ (reference sequence). Trimming cost V 2 bases and J 7 bases; bases outside gene matches: 3. The CDR3: CASSLIGTSGGNEQFF. The CDR3 coding sequence is TGTGCCAGCAGCTTAATCGGGACTAGCGGGGGGAATGAGCAGTTCTTC.

This clonotype is a singleton in its sample. The V call is TRBV4-1, the J call TRBJ2-2; D unclear. Looked up from germline, CDR1 is MGHRA and CDR2 is YSYEKL. The CDR3 is made up of 15 amino acids. With 0 bases removed from V and 7 bases from J, the gap between germline ends came to 12 bases. CDR3 amino acids: CASSQEPGMFGELFF. In nucleotides, the CDR3 is TGCGCCAGCAGCCAAGAGCCGGGTATGTTCGGGGAGCTGTTTTTT.

In regard to this clonotype: The junction departs from the called germline gene at one end, perhaps through a read error. The V call is TRBV18, the J call TRBJ1-2; 7 bases map to TRBD1. Germline V gene data show CDR1 as KGHSH and CDR2 as LQKENI. The CDR3 is 17 residues long. The CDR3 DNA reads TGTGCCAGCTCACGGGCTCTGCGGGACAGAGGGGGTTATGGCTGCACCTTC. It codes for CASSRALRDRGGYGCTF.

This clonotype has just a few counts. The chain links TRBV10-3 to TRBJ2-5, with 7 positions matching TRBD1. With 4 bases clipped from V and 4 bases from J, the junction kept 0 bases outside the gene matches. Germline V gene lookup returns CDR1 ENHRY and CDR2 SYGVKD. The CDR3 spans 12 residues. The CDR3 nucleotides are TGTGCCATCAGTGGGGACAGAGAGACCCAGTACTTC. This gives the protein CAISGDRETQYF.

This chain links TRBV27 with TRBJ1-4; D is ambiguous. This CDR3 is 15 amino acids long. Per germline, CDR1 MNHEY and CDR2 SMNVEV (reference sequence). Trimming took 7 bases from V and 4 from J, leaving 16 bases between them. Here the CDR3 DNA reads TGTGCCAGCAAAAAAAGACAAGGATTTAATGAAAAACTGTTTTTT. Translation: CASKKRQGFNEKLFF. Looking up the rest from reference TRBV27 and TRBJ1-4 gives the full variable domain: EAQVTQNPRYLITVTGKKLTVTCSQNMNHEYMSWYRQDPGLGLRQIYYSMNVEVTDKGDVPEGYKVSRKEKRNFPLILESPSPNQTSLYFCASKKRQGFNEKLFFGSGTQLSVL.

The sample holds a few counts of this clonotype. This rearrangement joins TRBV29-1 to TRBJ1-1; tentatively, D is TRBD1 (6 bases). Trimming pared 4 bases from V and 8 bases from J, leaving 14 bases between. The CDR3 has 12 residues. Germline CDR1 is SQVTM and CDR2 is ANQGSEA. As DNA, the CDR3 is TGCAGCGTTGGATCACAGGGTATAGAAGCTTTCTTT. Translated, it gives CSVGSQGIEAFF.